The 17 T cell receptor beta chains below were found in one sample sequenced in a study of shared clonotypes between healthy human individuals. Sequenced by immunoSEQ multiplex PCR; TCRdb stores in-frame clones only, minus some. The table has roughly 2.6 million clones, around nine tenths seen once. Specimen: naive CD4+ T cells sorted from blood. The subset was: CD45RA+ positively selected. The source is a man between 18 and 29 years old in good health.

This clone was seen a single time. The chain links TRBV9 to TRBJ2-1, with a tentative D call TRBD1 (6 bases). The CDR3 spans 14 residues. Germline V CDR1 and CDR2: SGDLS, YYNGEE. Trimming shortened V by 6 bases and J by 0 bases, and 10 bases separated the two germline ends. In DNA, the CDR3 is TGTGCCAGCACCGGGACAAACTCCTACAATGAGCAGTTCTTC. Its translation: CASTGTNSYNEQFF.

A word on this clone: The identical CDR3 is also encoded by other nucleotide sequences in the sample. The rearrangement joins TRBV28 to TRBJ1-4; D not resolved. V lost 8 bases to trimming and J lost 2 bases, with 9 bases between them. This CDR3 spans 13 amino acids. Germline V CDR1 and CDR2: MDHEN, SYDVKM. CDR3 sequence (DNA): TGTGCCAGCTCATCCGGCACTAATGAAAAACTGTTTTTT. This encodes CASSSGTNEKLFF.

Notes on this clone: Other DNA sequences in this sample translate to the same CDR3. This chain uses TRBV7-9 with TRBJ1-5; D is possibly TRBD1 (5 bases). This CDR3 spans 15 amino acids. Trimming took 1 base from V and 1 from J, leaving 8 bases between them. Germline CDR1 is SEHNR and CDR2 is FQNEAQ (reference sequence). In nucleotides, the CDR3 is TGTGCCAGCAGCTTAGGAGAGGGGAGCAATCAGCCCCAGCATTTT. Protein sequence: CASSLGEGSNQPQHF.

This chain joins TRBV6-1 and TRBJ2-2; D ambiguous. The CDR3 sequence is 14 residues long. CDR1 and CDR2 from the germline V gene are MNHNS and SASEGT. Trimming cost V 5 bases and J 4 bases, with 11 bases left between them. The CDR3 coding sequence is TGTGCCAGCAGTACACAAGGCAGCACCGGGGAGCTGTTTTTT. This sequence encodes CASSTQGSTGELFF.

The chain is built from TRBV5-1 and TRBJ2-7; D is uncertain. V lost 1 base, J lost 0 bases, and 5 bases lay in between. CDR1 is SGHRS, CDR2 YFSETQ, per germline. The CDR3 loop spans 13 amino acids. Here the CDR3 reads CASSLMGSYEQYF. DNA for the CDR3: TGCGCCAGCAGCTTGATGGGCTCCTACGAGCAGTACTTC.

Notes on this clone: Other nucleotide sequences from this sample produce the same CDR3. The V call is TRBV5-4, the J call TRBJ2-5; D is uncertain. V was pared by 0 bases and J by 4 bases, with 10 bases between. From germline, CDR1 is SGHNT and CDR2 YYREEE (reference sequence). This CDR3 comprises 14 residues. CDR3 residues: CASSLGGLGETQYF. In DNA form, the CDR3 reads TGTGCCAGCAGCTTGGGGGGTCTCGGAGAGACCCAGTACTTC.

This rearrangement joins TRBV6-1 to TRBJ1-6; D may be TRBD1 (5 bases). The germline V gene encodes CDR1 MNHNS and CDR2 SASEGT. This CDR3 region has 15 residues. The V end was cut by 6 bases, the J end by 5 bases, with 14 bases between. The CDR3 sequence is CASRGVRMDNSPLHF. CDR3 bases: TGTGCCAGCAGGGGGGTGAGGATGGATAATTCACCCCTCCACTTT.

The rearrangement joins TRBV5-1 to TRBJ2-5; D unclear. The CDR3 runs 15 residues. Germline V gives CDR1 SGHRS, CDR2 YFSETQ. Trimming shortened V by 4 bases and J by 0 bases, and 13 bases separated the two germline ends. The chain's CDR3 is CASSRMSGNQETQYF. Here the CDR3 DNA reads TGCGCCAGCAGCCGGATGTCAGGCAACCAAGAGACCCAGTACTTC.

V and J are TRBV18 and TRBJ1-5; the D is unclear. Trimming removed 2 bases at V and 3 bases at J, with 8 bases between. The V gene's germline CDR1 is KGHSH and CDR2 LQKENI. The CDR3 sequence is 14 residues long. As DNA, the CDR3 is TGTGCCAGCTCACCATGGCAGAACAATCAGCCCCAGCATTTT. Translated: CASSPWQNNQPQHF.

The rearrangement joins TRBV7-9 to TRBJ2-1; D is ambiguous. Germline loops: CDR1 SEHNR, CDR2 FQNEAQ (reference sequence). Trimming left V 9 bases short and J 9 bases short, with 9 bases between. This CDR3 is built from 10 residues. The CDR3 DNA follows: TGTGCCAGTGACTTAGTTGAGCAGTTCTTC. Amino acid sequence: CASDLVEQFF.

The genes are TRBV10-1 and TRBJ2-1; D may match TRBD1 or TRBD2 (6 bases each). Germline CDR1 and CDR2: WNHNN and SYGVQD (reference sequence). Deletions cut 3 bases from V and 13 bases from J, with 22 bases between. The CDR3 sequence is 15 residues long. CDR3 region: CASSDTGALTGLQFF. In nucleotides, the CDR3 is TGCGCCAGCAGTGACACGGGGGCCCTGACGGGTTTACAGTTCTTC.

The V and J genes are TRBV5-1 and TRBJ2-5; possibly TRBD1 or TRBD2 for D (6 bases each). Germline CDR1 is SGHRS and CDR2 is YFSETQ. The CDR3 is made up of 13 amino acids. V was trimmed by 5 bases and J by 5 bases, leaving 13 bases between them. CDR3 sequence reads: CASSERGRETQYF. CDR3 sequence (DNA): TGCGCCAGCAGTGAGAGGGGGAGGGAGACCCAGTACTTC.

This clone was counted once. This sequence joins TRBV11-2 and TRBJ1-2, with D possibly matching TRBD1 (6 bases). CDR1 SGHAT and CDR2 FQNNGV come from the germline V gene. Trimming cost V 4 bases and J 10 bases, with 16 bases left between them. The CDR3 has 13 residues. The CDR3 protein is CASSSQGSADYTF. As DNA, the CDR3 is TGTGCCAGCAGCTCACAGGGTTCGGCTGACTACACCTTC.

V and J are TRBV5-1 and TRBJ2-7; 9 nucleotides match TRBD1. The V gene end was trimmed by 4 bases and the J gene end by 4 bases; junction bases not matched to a gene: 9. There are 15 residues in the CDR3. CDR1 is SGHRS, CDR2 YFSETQ, per germline. CDR3 sequence (DNA): TGCGCCAGCAGCCCGGCCCCGACAGGGGGGTACGAGCAGTACTTC. The encoded protein is CASSPAPTGGYEQYF. Variable domain in full (rest from reference TRBV5-1 and TRBJ2-7): KAGVTQTPRYLIKTRGQQVTLSCSPISGHRSVSWYQQTPGQGLQFLFEYFSETQRNKGNFPGRFSGRQFSNSRSEMNVSTLELGDSALYLCASSPAPTGGYEQYFGPGTRLTVT.

The CDR3 loop reads CACAPSNYGYTF. The CDR3 DNA follows: TGTGCCTGCGCTCCCTCCAACTATGGCTACACCTTC. The rearrangement uses TRBV30 and TRBJ1-2; D is unresolved. The CDR3 length is 12 residues. Germline V gene sequence: CDR1 GTSNPN, CDR2 SVGIG (reference sequence). Between the trimmed V and J ends, which lost 6 bases and 2 bases, there was a span of 10 bases.

The chain links TRBV27 to TRBJ1-5, with a weak D call TRBD1 (5 bases). The V gene's germline CDR1 is MNHEY and CDR2 SMNVEV (reference sequence). Trimming left V 5 bases short and J 2 bases short, with 16 bases between. CDR3 length equals 16 residues. The CDR3 loop is CASSPWRGGGNQPQHF. CDR3 DNA sequence: TGTGCCAGCAGTCCCTGGAGGGGAGGAGGCAATCAGCCCCAGCATTTT.

The J gene is TRBJ2-2, the V gene TRBV5-4, with TRBD2 matching over 7 bases. The CDR3 contains 14 residues. V lost 4 bases and J lost 6; bases outside the gene matches: 6. The germline gives CDR1 SGHNT, CDR2 YYREEE (reference sequence). CDR3 loop: CASSKREVPGELFF. The CDR3 nucleotides are TGTGCCAGCAGCAAACGGGAGGTCCCCGGGGAGCTGTTTTTT.